This T cell receptor (beta chain) comes out of a study of cytomegalovirus exposure and HLA in healthy donors. Study-wide context: Counted in an early data release were approximately 85 million unique TCRs from HLA-typed donors. Points from the study as a whole: The authors later found HLA-associated TCR beta chains more clonally expanded than equally common others. Trimming of TCR beta V- and J-genes showed a link, identified in a later analysis, to a missense DCLRE1C variant.

Trimming stripped 4 bases from V and 6 bases from J, with 17 bases between. The CDR3 contains 14 residues. The germline V gene has CDR1 SGHNT and CDR2 YYREEE (reference sequence). This clone appeared a few times. Its specificity is unknown. The PCR contained 60 Vbeta and 13 Jbeta primers. Libraries were prepared by immunoSEQ multiplex PCR; TCRdb keeps only in-frame clonotypes and omits some of them. Of roughly 170,000 clones listed, roughly 84% were seen once; the top ten hold 1% to 1.5%. The chain carries TRBV5-4 and TRBJ2-7, with D possibly being TRBD2 (6 bases). The sample comprised PBMCs. The clonotype originates from a girl aged 2 to 9 in good health and CMV-seropositive. DNA of the CDR3: TGTGCCAGCAGCGACTTTAGGGTGGAGGGCGAGCAGTACTTC. Protein sequence: CASSDFRVEGEQYF.